The entry below describes one TCR beta chain. Its antigen is not identified. This sample is drawn from a study of blood T cells in healthy people across ages. Findings of the study overall: Roughly linearly, TCR beta diversity per million T cells fell as age increased.

All donors came from Russia, were Caucasian and healthy, and spanned ages 6 to 90. The CDR3 is 20 residues long. Unmatched junction bases numbered 23, after V lost 4 bases and J lost 11 bases. Germline-derived CDR1 and CDR2 are KGHDR and SFDVKD. For the second PCR, which ran for about 7 to 11 cycles, a sample-barcoded 5' primer and a J-beta primer mix were used. A 12-random-nucleotide template-switch adaptor tagged each cDNA molecule. Paired-end reads containing CDR3 totaled no fewer than 2.5 million for each sample. TCRdb re-derived calls from the 5' RACE reads in MiXCR, one entry per CDR3 protein. The sample yields 910,000 or so distinct CDR3 sequences, just over 50% seen once.

The clonotype originates from an older woman in good health. V and J are TRBV24-1 and TRBJ2-5; 14 bases agree with TRBD2. Sequencing was performed on blood. The CDR3 region is CATSDPRLAGGHSSYNVQYF. As DNA, the CDR3 is TGTGCCACCAGTGACCCCCGACTAGCGGGAGGGCACAGCTCCTACAATGTGCAGTACTTC.